The clone carrying this T cell receptor beta chain was seen a handful of times. Antigen: not known. Expressed TCRB transcripts were sequenced after all isolated RNA was converted to cDNA. Clones were read by immunoSEQ multiplex PCR, and TCRdb kept only the in-frame ones, dropping some. The data contain about 740,000 clones, 10% to 15% of them singletons. This entry is derived from a study of beta chain features in type 1 diabetes. Study-level points and caveats: Among all four CD4+ subsets, Type 1 diabetes patients had TCRB CDR3s that were moderately but significantly shorter.

The sample comprised naive CD4+ T cells from blood. This receptor was taken from a young man with type 1 diabetes.

CDR3 nucleotide sequence: TGTGCCAGCAGCGTAGACAGGGAGCAGTTCTTC. It yields the protein CASSVDREQFF. The chain uses TRBV9 and TRBJ2-1; a possible D gene is TRBD1 (5 bases). This CDR3 is 11 amino acids long. Germline V gene data show CDR1 as SGDLS and CDR2 as YYNGEE. V shed 0 bases and J shed 10 bases, with 5 bases lying between them.